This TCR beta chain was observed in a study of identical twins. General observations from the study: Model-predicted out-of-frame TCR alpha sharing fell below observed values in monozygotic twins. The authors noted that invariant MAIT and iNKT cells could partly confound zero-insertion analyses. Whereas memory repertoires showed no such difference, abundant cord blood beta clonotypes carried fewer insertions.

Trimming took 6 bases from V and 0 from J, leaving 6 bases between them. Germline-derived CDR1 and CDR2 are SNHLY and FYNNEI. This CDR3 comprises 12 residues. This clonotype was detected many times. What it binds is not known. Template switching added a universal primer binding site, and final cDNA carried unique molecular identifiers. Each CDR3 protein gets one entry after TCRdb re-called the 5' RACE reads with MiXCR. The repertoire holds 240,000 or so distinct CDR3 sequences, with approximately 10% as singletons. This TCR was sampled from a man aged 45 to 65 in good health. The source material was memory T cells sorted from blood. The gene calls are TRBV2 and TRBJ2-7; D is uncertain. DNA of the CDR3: TGTGCCAGCAGGGTGAGCTCCTACGAGCAGTACTTC. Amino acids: CASRVSSYEQYF.